One and the same sample provided the 25 T cell receptor beta chains below, sequenced in a study of cytomegalovirus exposure and HLA in healthy donors. Primers: 60 Vbeta forward and 13 Jbeta reverse. Measured with immunoSEQ multiplex PCR; TCRdb has only the in-frame clones, and not every one. The sample lists fewer than 55,000 clones; about 70% were seen once. The sample was PBMCs. These receptors were taken from a woman between 50 and 59 years old in good health and CMV-seropositive.

V is TRBV7-3 and J is TRBJ2-7, with TRBD1 matching over 8 bases. The V gene's germline CDR1 is SGHTA and CDR2 FQGTGA. The length of the CDR3 is 14 residues. J gave up 7 bases and V 5 bases, and 10 bases lay outside the gene matches. CDR3 loop: CASSPTDRAGEQYF. CDR3 coding DNA: TGTGCCAGCAGCCCGACGGACAGGGCAGGGGAGCAGTACTTC.

The rearrangement joins TRBV7-2 to TRBJ2-1; TRBD2 matches 10 bases. J lost 9 bases, V lost 2 bases, and 16 bases had no gene match. Looked up from germline, CDR1 is SGHTA and CDR2 is FQGNSA. The CDR3 extends over 18 amino acids. CDR3 DNA sequence: TGTGCCAGCAGCTTAACGACTCCGGGACTAGCGACCGTTCGTGAGCAGTTCTTC. Its translation: CASSLTTPGLATVREQFF.

The chain joins TRBV5-1 to TRBJ1-1; 7 nucleotides agree with TRBD1. Germline V lookup: CDR1 SGHRS, CDR2 YFSETQ. This CDR3 has 17 amino acids. The V gene end was trimmed by 2 bases and the J gene end by 4 bases; junction bases not matched to a gene: 14. CDR3 bases: TGCGCCAGCAGCTTCTCAGGGGGTCGAGAATTGGGCACTGAAGCTTTCTTT. It specifies CASSFSGGRELGTEAFF.

The chain employs TRBV6-1 and TRBJ1-5; 8 nucleotides line up with TRBD1. The CDR3 sequence is 14 residues long. Trimming at V came to 9 bases and at J to 2 bases, leaving 6 bases not matched to a gene. Germline CDR1 reads MNHNS; CDR2 reads SASEGT. In DNA, the CDR3 is TGTGCCAGTGGACAGGGCCGGGGCAATCAGCCCCAGCATTTT. Protein: CASGQGRGNQPQHF.

This chain uses TRBV13 with TRBJ2-1; tentative D call: TRBD2 (6 bases). Trimming shortened V by 7 bases and J by 3 bases, and 10 bases separated the two germline ends. Germline assignment: CDR1 PRHDT and CDR2 FYEKMQ (reference sequence). The CDR3 runs to 13 residues. This CDR3 is CASIRGIYNEQFF. The CDR3, as DNA: TGTGCCAGCATTCGCGGGATCTACAATGAGCAGTTCTTC.

The V gene is TRBV25-1, the J gene TRBJ1-1; 7 positions match TRBD1. Germline assignment: CDR1 MGHDK and CDR2 SYGVNS. The CDR3 is 12 residues long. After removal of 7 bases from V and 7 bases from J, the junction contained 6 bases not matched to a gene. CDR3 protein: CASIRGKGEAFF. DNA for the CDR3: TGTGCCAGCATCAGGGGGAAGGGTGAAGCTTTCTTT. The full variable domain, its missing parts supplied by reference TRBV25-1 and TRBJ1-1, is EADIYQTPRYLVIGTGKKITLECSQTMGHDKMYWYQQDPGMELHLIHYSYGVNSTEKGDLSSESTVSRIRTEHFPLTLESARPSHTSQYLCASIRGKGEAFFGQGTRLTVV.

About this clone: Mismatch with germline at one junction end may stem from a read error. The V gene is TRBV29-1, the J gene TRBJ2-7; 8 bases align to TRBD1. The CDR3 is 14 residues long. CDR1 SQVTM and CDR2 ANQGSEA come from the germline V gene. This CDR3 is CSVEETGASYEQYF. Here the CDR3 DNA reads TGCAGCGTGGAAGAGACAGGGGCTTCCTACGAGCAGTACTTC.

This clone is labeled medium-sized (0.01 to 0.1%). The rearrangement links TRBV29-1 to TRBJ1-2, with TRBD1 matching 7 bases. The germline CDR1 and CDR2 sequences are SQVTM and ANQGSEA. CDR3 length: 13 amino acids. V lost 7 bases to trimming and J lost 6 bases; unmatched junction nucleotides: 11. CDR3: CSAWAGGQNGYTF. The CDR3 DNA reads TGCAGCGCGTGGGCAGGGGGACAGAATGGCTACACCTTC. Based on the CDR3 plus reference TRBV29-1 and TRBJ1-2, the full variable domain is SAVISQKPSRDICQRGTSLTIQCQVDSQVTMMFWYRQQPGQSLTLIATANQGSEATYESGFVIDKFPISRPNLTFSTLTVSNMSPEDSSIYLCSAWAGGQNGYTFGSGTRLTVV.

The V call is TRBV5-1, the J call TRBJ2-3, with D unresolved. Trimming took off 2 bases at V and 6 bases at J, with 7 bases between the two ends. Per the germline V gene, CDR1 is SGHRS and CDR2 is YFSETQ. The CDR3 covers 12 residues. CDR3 sequence (DNA): TGCGCCAGCAGCTTCGACGGGGATACGCAGTATTTT. Amino acids: CASSFDGDTQYF.

The rearrangement links TRBV10-3 to TRBJ2-2; TRBD2 matches at 8 bases. The germline V gene encodes CDR1 ENHRY and CDR2 SYGVKD. The trim removed 5 bases at V and 5 bases at J, leaving 4 bases unmatched. This CDR3 spans 14 amino acids. CDR3 sequence reads: CAISRSGNTGELFF. CDR3 DNA sequence: TGTGCCATCAGTCGTAGCGGGAATACCGGGGAGCTGTTTTTT.

This chain links TRBV2 with TRBJ2-7; 10 nucleotides match TRBD2. After removal of 2 bases from V and 3 bases from J, the junction contained 4 bases not matched to a gene. The CDR3 covers 15 residues. CDR1 and CDR2 from the germline V gene are SNHLY and FYNNEI. The CDR3 DNA is TGTGCCAGCAGTGAAACTAGCGGGACATTCTACGAGCAGTACTTC. This codes for CASSETSGTFYEQYF.

The chain recombines TRBV21-1 with TRBJ2-1; the table's D call, TRBD1, has no DNA check behind it. TRBV21-1 corresponds to a pseudogene. The CDR3 loop spans 13 amino acids. The CDR3 region is CASKGQGLHEQFF. As DNA, the CDR3 is TGTGCCAGCAAGGGACAGGGATTACATGAGCAGTTCTTC.

This clone has more than one count but fewer than ten. The chain recombines TRBV5-6 with TRBJ1-4; TRBD1 matches 7 bases. The CDR3 consists of 15 residues. The V gene end was trimmed by 2 bases and the J gene end by 7 bases; junction bases not matched to a gene: 8. CDR1 and CDR2 (germline): SGHDT, YYEEEE. CDR3 in DNA: TGTGCCAGCAGCTTCCTAGGAGACAGGGCTGAAAAACTGTTTTTT. Its translation is CASSFLGDRAEKLFF.

This clone was counted between two and nine times. The chain has TRBV4-3 and TRBJ2-3, with 11 bases lining up with TRBD2. V shed 0 bases and J 6 bases; nucleotides not matched to a gene: 8. The CDR3 is 17 amino acids. Germline V gives CDR1 LGHNA, CDR2 YSLEER. This CDR3 reads CASSQDGGTSGSDTQYF. Here the CDR3 DNA reads TGCGCCAGCAGCCAAGACGGGGGAACTAGCGGGAGTGATACGCAGTATTTT.

The chain combines TRBV6-6 with TRBJ1-6, with TRBD1 matching 9 bases. Germline V gives CDR1 MNHNY, CDR2 SVGAGI (reference sequence). This CDR3 is 14 amino acids long. Trimming at V came to 4 bases and at J to 10 bases, leaving 5 bases not matched to a gene. The CDR3 here is CASSSGTGTSPLHF. The CDR3 DNA sequence: TGTGCCAGCAGTTCCGGGACAGGGACATCACCCCTCCACTTT.

V gene TRBV28 combines with J gene TRBJ2-7; TRBD1 matches at 10 bases. Germline loops: CDR1 MDHEN, CDR2 SYDVKM. Germline trimming cut 7 bases from V and 7 bases from J; bases unmatched to any gene: 10. CDR3 length: 14 amino acids. The CDR3 region has the DNA TGTGCCAGCACCCTGGGACAGGGGCGTAGGGAGCAGTACTTC. Its protein product is CASTLGQGRREQYF.

The sample holds a few counts of this clone. The chain couples TRBV6-1 to TRBJ2-7; 11 bases fit TRBD2. V was pared by 2 bases and J by 2 bases, with 5 bases of the junction left unmatched. CDR3 length equals 16 residues. The V gene's germline CDR1 is MNHNS and CDR2 SASEGT. CDR3 sequence: CASSEFLAGGTYEQYF. CDR3 bases: TGTGCCAGCAGTGAATTTCTAGCGGGGGGAACCTACGAGCAGTACTTC.

V gene TRBV9 combines with J gene TRBJ1-1, with unresolved D. Germline V gene lookup returns CDR1 SGDLS and CDR2 YYNGEE. Trimming pared 4 bases from V and 2 bases from J, leaving 12 bases between. There are 14 residues in the CDR3. CDR3 DNA: TGTGCCAGCAGCCCTAGCTTGGGTAACACTGAAGCTTTCTTT. Its protein product is CASSPSLGNTEAFF.

This chain joins TRBV7-2 and TRBJ2-7; no clear D. V lost 5 bases and J 2 bases, leaving 13 bases between the germline ends. CDR1 is SGHTA and CDR2 is FQGNSA in the germline V gene. The CDR3 sequence is 14 residues long. For the CDR3, the DNA is TGTGCCAGCAGCCCCTCCATAGACACCTACGAGCAGTACTTC. Protein: CASSPSIDTYEQYF. Together with reference TRBV7-2 and TRBJ2-7, the CDR3 gives the full variable domain: GAGVSQSPSNKVTEKGKDVELRCDPISGHTALYWYRQSLGQGLEFLIYFQGNSAPDKSGLPSDRFSAERTGGSVSTLTIQRTQQEDSAVYLCASSPSIDTYEQYFGPGTRLTVT.

DNA of the CDR3: TGTGCCAGCAGTTTCTGGGGCGGGAGGGCAACAGATACGCAGTATTTT. As protein: CASSFWGGRATDTQYF. This chain uses TRBV27 with TRBJ2-3, with TRBD2 matching 9 bases. The CDR3 covers 16 residues. The germline gives CDR1 MNHEY, CDR2 SMNVEV (reference sequence). Losses at the gene ends were 3 bases for V and 3 bases for J; bases not matched to a gene: 7.

This chain links TRBV27 with TRBJ2-1; 10 nucleotides agree with TRBD1. The CDR3 covers 10 residues. V gave up 8 bases and J gave up 16 bases; unmatched junction bases: 5. Germline V CDR1 and CDR2: MNHEY, SMNVEV (reference sequence). The CDR3 is CASGRDRGFF. The CDR3 DNA sequence: TGTGCCAGCGGCAGGGACAGGGGATTCTTC.

This chain joins TRBV11-1 and TRBJ2-2; a possible D gene is TRBD2 (5 bases). Trimming stripped 1 base from V and 1 base from J, with 10 bases between. This CDR3 is 16 amino acids long. Germline V gene sequence: CDR1 SGHAT, CDR2 FQDESV (reference sequence). CDR3 region: CASSLGPGGNTGELFF. The CDR3 nucleotides read TGTGCCAGCAGCTTAGGGCCAGGAGGGAACACCGGGGAGCTGTTTTTT.

This chain links TRBV27 with TRBJ2-2, with D possibly matching TRBD2 (5 bases). The CDR3 has 14 residues. The germline gives CDR1 MNHEY, CDR2 SMNVEV (reference sequence). The V and J ends lost 8 bases and 1 base respectively, with 11 bases between them. The CDR3 region is CASRRGWNTGELFF. DNA for the CDR3: TGTGCCAGCCGCCGGGGATGGAACACCGGGGAGCTGTTTTTT.

This clone has more than one count but fewer than ten. V usage is TRBV7-2 and J usage is TRBJ2-1; D not resolved. Germline CDR1 SGHTA, CDR2 FQGNSA. Trimming left V 3 bases short and J 5 bases short, with 8 bases between. This CDR3 is built from 13 residues. CDR3 in amino acids: CASSLSFDNEQFF. Written as DNA, the CDR3 is TGTGCCAGCAGCTTGTCCTTTGACAATGAGCAGTTCTTC.

The J gene is TRBJ2-2, the V gene TRBV27, with TRBD2 identical over 7 bases. Germline-derived CDR1 and CDR2 are MNHEY and SMNVEV (reference sequence). The trim removed 10 bases at V and 4 bases at J, leaving 15 bases unmatched. This CDR3 has 16 residues. The DNA of the CDR3 is TGTGCCACCAAATCCTCAGGCGGGGGAGTCACCGGGGAGCTGTTTTTT. Residues: CATKSSGGGVTGELFF.